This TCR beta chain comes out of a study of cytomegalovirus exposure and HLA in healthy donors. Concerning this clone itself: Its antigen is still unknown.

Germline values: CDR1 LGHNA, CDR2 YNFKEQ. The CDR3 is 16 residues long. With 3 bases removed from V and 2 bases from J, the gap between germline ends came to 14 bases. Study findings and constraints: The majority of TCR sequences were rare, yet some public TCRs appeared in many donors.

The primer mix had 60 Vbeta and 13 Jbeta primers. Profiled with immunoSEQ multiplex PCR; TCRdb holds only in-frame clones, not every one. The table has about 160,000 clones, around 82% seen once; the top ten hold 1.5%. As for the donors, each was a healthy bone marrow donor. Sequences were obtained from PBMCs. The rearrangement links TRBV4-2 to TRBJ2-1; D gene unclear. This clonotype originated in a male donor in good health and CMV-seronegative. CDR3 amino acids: CASSQAYRDTYNEQFF. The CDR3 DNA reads TGTGCCAGCAGCCAGGCTTATAGAGACACCTACAATGAGCAGTTCTTC.